This T cell receptor (beta chain) was obtained from a study of T cell responses to AZD1222 COVID-19 vaccine. Broader study findings: Samples come after the peak T cell response, not at day 14.

V lost 8 bases to trimming and J lost 2 bases; unmatched junction nucleotides: 8. The germline V gene has CDR1 KGHDR and CDR2 SFDVKD. The CDR3 runs to 15 residues. In regard to this clone: Its antigen is undetermined.

Data came from immunoSEQ multiplex PCR; TCRdb stores just in-frame clones and leaves some out. This repertoire shows 140,000 to 150,000 clones, approximately 85% found once; its top ten account for around 7.8%. J is TRBJ1-3 and V is TRBV24-1; 7 bases map to TRBD1. Here the sequenced sample was peripheral blood, taken on day 0 of AZD1222 vaccination. This TCR came from an adult in good health. The DNA for the CDR3 is TGTGCCACCACCCGTGAGGGGGCACCTGGAAACACCATATATTTT. Residues: CATTREGAPGNTIYF.